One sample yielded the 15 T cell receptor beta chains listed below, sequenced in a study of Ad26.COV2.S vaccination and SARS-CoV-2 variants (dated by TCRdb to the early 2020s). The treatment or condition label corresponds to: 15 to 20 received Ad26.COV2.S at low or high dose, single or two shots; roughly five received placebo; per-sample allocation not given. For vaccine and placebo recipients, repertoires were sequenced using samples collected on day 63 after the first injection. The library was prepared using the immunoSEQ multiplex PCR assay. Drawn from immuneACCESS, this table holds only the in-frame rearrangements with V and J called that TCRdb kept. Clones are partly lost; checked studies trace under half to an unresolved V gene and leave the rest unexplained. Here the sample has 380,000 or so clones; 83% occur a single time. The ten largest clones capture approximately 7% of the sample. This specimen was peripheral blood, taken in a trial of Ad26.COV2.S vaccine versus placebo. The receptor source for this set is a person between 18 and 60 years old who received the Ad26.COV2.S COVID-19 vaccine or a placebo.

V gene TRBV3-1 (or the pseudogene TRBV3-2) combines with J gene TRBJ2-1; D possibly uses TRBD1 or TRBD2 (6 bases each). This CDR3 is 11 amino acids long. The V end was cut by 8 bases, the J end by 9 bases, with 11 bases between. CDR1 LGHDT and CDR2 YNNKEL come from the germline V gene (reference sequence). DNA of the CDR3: TGTGCCAGCTCGGGGGCAGGTGAGCAGTTCTTC. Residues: CASSGAGEQFF.

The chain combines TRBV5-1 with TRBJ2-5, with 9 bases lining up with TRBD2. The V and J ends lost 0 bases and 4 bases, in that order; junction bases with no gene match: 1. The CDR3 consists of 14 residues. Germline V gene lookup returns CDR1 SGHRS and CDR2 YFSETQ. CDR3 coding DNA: TGCGCCAGCAGCTTGGGACTAGCGGTAGAGACCCAGTACTTC. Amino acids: CASSLGLAVETQYF.

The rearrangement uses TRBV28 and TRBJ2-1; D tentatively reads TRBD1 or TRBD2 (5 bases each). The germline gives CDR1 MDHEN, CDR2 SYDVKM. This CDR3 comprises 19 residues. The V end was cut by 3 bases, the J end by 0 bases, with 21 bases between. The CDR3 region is CASSFPPWGTPSSYNEQFF. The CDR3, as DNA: TGTGCCAGCAGTTTCCCACCTTGGGGGACGCCGAGCTCCTACAATGAGCAGTTCTTC.

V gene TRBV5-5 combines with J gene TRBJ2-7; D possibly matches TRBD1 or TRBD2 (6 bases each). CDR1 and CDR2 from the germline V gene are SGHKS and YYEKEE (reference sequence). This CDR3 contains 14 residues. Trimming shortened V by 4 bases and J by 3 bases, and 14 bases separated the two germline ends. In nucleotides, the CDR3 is TGTGCCAGCAGCCGGGGGCGACCCGACTACGAGCAGTACTTC. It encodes CASSRGRPDYEQYF.

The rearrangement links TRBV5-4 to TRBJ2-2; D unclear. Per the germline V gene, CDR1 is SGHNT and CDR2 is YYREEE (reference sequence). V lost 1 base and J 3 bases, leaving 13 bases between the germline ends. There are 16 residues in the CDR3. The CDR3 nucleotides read TGTGCCAGCAGCTTGATTGGATTCGGTGACACCGGGGAGCTGTTTTTT. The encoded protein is CASSLIGFGDTGELFF.

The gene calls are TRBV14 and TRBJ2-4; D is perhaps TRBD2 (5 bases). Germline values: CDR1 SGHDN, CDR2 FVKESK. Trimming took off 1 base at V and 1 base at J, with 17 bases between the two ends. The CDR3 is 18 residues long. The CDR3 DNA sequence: TGTGCCAGCAGCCAAGGATTTTCGGGGAGTACGGCCAAAAACATTCAGTACTTC. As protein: CASSQGFSGSTAKNIQYF. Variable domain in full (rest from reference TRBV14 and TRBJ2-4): EAGVTQFPSHSVIEKGQTVTLRCDPISGHDNLYWYRRVMGKEIKFLLHFVKESKQDESGMPNNRFLAERTGGTYSTLKVQPAELEDSGVYFCASSQGFSGSTAKNIQYFGAGTRLSVL.

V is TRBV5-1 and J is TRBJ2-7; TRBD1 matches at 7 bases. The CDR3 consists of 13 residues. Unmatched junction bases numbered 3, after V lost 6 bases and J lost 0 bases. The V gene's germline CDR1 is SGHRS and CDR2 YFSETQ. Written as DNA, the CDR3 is TGCGCCAGCACCAGGGACAGCTCCTACGAGCAGTACTTC. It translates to CASTRDSSYEQYF.

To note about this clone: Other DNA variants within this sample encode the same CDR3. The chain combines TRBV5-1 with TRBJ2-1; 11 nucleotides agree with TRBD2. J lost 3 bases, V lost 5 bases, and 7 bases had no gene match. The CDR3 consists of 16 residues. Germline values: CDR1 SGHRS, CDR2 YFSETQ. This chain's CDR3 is CASSRKTSGSYNEQFF. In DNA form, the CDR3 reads TGCGCCAGCAGTAGAAAAACTAGCGGGAGCTACAATGAGCAGTTCTTC.

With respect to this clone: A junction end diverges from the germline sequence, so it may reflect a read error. The CDR3 sequence is CASSSTALNFF. The CDR3 DNA reads as TGTGCCAGCAGCTCGACGGCTCTTAACTTCTTC. The V and J genes are TRBV11-2 and TRBJ1-2, with D hard to call. The germline gives CDR1 SGHAT, CDR2 FQNNGV. The CDR3 runs 11 residues.

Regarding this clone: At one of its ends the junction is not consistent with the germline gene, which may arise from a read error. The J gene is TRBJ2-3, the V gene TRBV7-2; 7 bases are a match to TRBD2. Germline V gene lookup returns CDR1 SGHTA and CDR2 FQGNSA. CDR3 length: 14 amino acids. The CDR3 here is CASSLGRLAETQYF. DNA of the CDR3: TGTGCCAGCAGCTTAGGAAGACTAGCAGAAACGCAGTATTTT.

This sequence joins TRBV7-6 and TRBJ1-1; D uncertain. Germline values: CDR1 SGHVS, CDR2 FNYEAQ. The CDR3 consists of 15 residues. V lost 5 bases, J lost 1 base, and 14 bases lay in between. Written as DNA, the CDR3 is TGTGCCAGCAGCGTACAACCGGGCGCGAACACTGAAGCTTTCTTT. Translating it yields CASSVQPGANTEAFF.

The CDR3 spells CASSRMGLIYEQYF. The CDR3, as DNA: TGTGCCAGCAGCAGGATGGGACTGATTTACGAGCAGTACTTC. The chain is built from TRBV5-4 and TRBJ2-7; a weak D match, TRBD2 (6 bases). The CDR3 sequence is 14 residues long. V was pared by 4 bases and J by 4 bases, with 15 bases between. Germline V gene lookup returns CDR1 SGHNT and CDR2 YYREEE (reference sequence).

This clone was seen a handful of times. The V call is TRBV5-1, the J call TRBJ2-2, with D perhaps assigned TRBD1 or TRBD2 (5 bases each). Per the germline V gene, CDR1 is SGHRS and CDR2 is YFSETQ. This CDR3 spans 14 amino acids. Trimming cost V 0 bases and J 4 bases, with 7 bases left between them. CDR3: CASSLVGVTGELFF. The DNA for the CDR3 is TGCGCCAGCAGCTTGGTGGGGGTCACCGGGGAGCTGTTTTTT.

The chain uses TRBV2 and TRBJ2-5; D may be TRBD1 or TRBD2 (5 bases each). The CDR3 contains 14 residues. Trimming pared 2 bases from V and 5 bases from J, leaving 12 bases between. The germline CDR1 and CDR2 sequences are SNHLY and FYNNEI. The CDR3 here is CASSETQGEETQYF. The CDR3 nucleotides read TGTGCCAGCAGTGAAACTCAGGGAGAGGAGACCCAGTACTTC.

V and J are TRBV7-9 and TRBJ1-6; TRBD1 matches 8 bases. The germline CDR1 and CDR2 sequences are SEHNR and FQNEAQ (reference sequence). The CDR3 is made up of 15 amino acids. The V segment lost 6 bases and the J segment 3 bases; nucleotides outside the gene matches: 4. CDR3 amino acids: CASSTGTGYNSPLHF. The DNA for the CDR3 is TGTGCCAGCAGTACCGGGACAGGCTATAATTCACCCCTCCACTTT.